Sequencing of this TCR beta chain was carried out in a study of T-cell reconstitution after alpha-beta-depleted transplantation in children. This sample's TCRbeta library carried unique molecular identifier barcodes. TCRdb processed the PCR reads anew with MiXCR; each CDR3 protein has one entry. This sample has around 600,000 distinct CDR3 sequences; 15% to 20% occur once, and the top ten carry over 0.95%. Germline V gene lookup returns CDR1 SGHRS and CDR2 YFSETQ. Losses at the gene ends were 8 bases for V and 4 bases for J; bases not matched to a gene: 8. The CDR3 length is 15 residues. This clonotype was sampled from a human donor who donated a stem cell graft to a child with acute myeloid leukemia. Material: PBMCs from the stem cell graft donor, obtained from the stem cell graft. The chain uses TRBV5-1 and TRBJ2-1; 11 bases align to TRBD2. CDR3 sequence reads: CASSSGGATYNEQFF. The CDR3 DNA follows: TGCGCCAGTAGTAGCGGGGGGGCCACGTACAATGAGCAGTTCTTC.